The rows below give T cell receptor beta chains drawn from one sample of a study of blood T cell repertoires in COVID-19. Only in-frame clones appear in the TCRdb table, and some are missing; sequencing was by immunoSEQ multiplex PCR. Among about 130,000 clones, around nine tenths were seen once, and the ten largest hold about 2%. Sequencing input: peripheral blood. Receptor source: a man between 70 and 80 years old with active COVID-19. The CDR3 runs from the conserved cysteine through the conserved F or W. A D gene is named only where the DNA matches it firmly. Some rows have no size entry. The others give once, few or many, or a class for an expanded clone.

J gene: TRBJ2-7
clone size: NA
V gene: TRBV12-3/TRBV12-4
D gene: NA
CDR3 protein: CASRVDSSYEQYF
CDR3 DNA: TGTGCCAGCAGGGTGGACAGCTCCTACGAGCAGTACTTC

J gene: TRBJ2-5
clone size: NA
V gene: TRBV12-3/TRBV12-4
D gene: NA
CDR3 protein: CASSRDIQETQYF
CDR3 DNA: TGTGCCAGCAGCCGCGACATCCAAGAGACCCAGTACTTC

J gene: TRBJ1-2
clone size: NA
V gene: TRBV28
D gene: TRBD1
CDR3 protein: CASSLGTGLPYGYTF
CDR3 DNA: TGTGCCAGCAGTTTAGGGACAGGGTTACCCTATGGCTACACCTTC

J gene: TRBJ2-2
clone size: NA
V gene: TRBV6-2/TRBV6-3
D gene: TRBD1
CDR3 protein: CASSRTGDTGELFF
CDR3 DNA: TGTGCCAGCAGCCGGACAGGGGACACCGGGGAGCTGTTTTTT

J gene: TRBJ1-1
clone size: few
V gene: TRBV14
D gene: NA
CDR3 protein: CASSRLQEAFF
CDR3 DNA: TGTGCCAGCAGCCGGTTACAGGAAGCTTTCTTT

J gene: TRBJ1-2
clone size: NA
V gene: TRBV5-1
D gene: NA
CDR3 protein: CASSLGENYGYTF
CDR3 DNA: TGCGCCAGCAGCTTAGGAGAGAACTATGGCTACACCTTC

J gene: TRBJ2-2
clone size: NA
V gene: TRBV4-3
D gene: TRBD2
CDR3 protein: CASSQDRAAGGHTGELFF
CDR3 DNA: TGCGCCAGCAGCCAAGATCGCGCAGCGGGAGGACACACCGGGGAGCTGTTTTTT

J gene: TRBJ2-4
clone size: NA
V gene: TRBV2
D gene: NA
CDR3 protein: CASSERGRETAKNIQYF
CDR3 DNA: TGTGCCAGCAGTGAACGAGGGAGAGAAACTGCCAAAAACATTCAGTACTTC

J gene: TRBJ2-2
clone size: NA
V gene: TRBV29-1
D gene: NA
CDR3 protein: CSVGTGLANTGELFF
CDR3 DNA: TGCAGCGTCGGTACGGGACTGGCGAACACCGGGGAGCTGTTTTTT

J gene: TRBJ2-7
clone size: NA
V gene: TRBV3-1/TRBV3-2
D gene: TRBD1
CDR3 protein: CASSQRMTGGEQYF
CDR3 DNA: TGTGCCAGCAGCCAAAGGATGACAGGGGGAGAGCAGTACTTC

J gene: TRBJ1-2
clone size: once
V gene: TRBV5-1
D gene: NA
CDR3 protein: CASSRDSIGYGYTF
CDR3 DNA: TGCGCCAGCAGCCGGGACTCTATCGGCTATGGCTACACCTTC

J gene: TRBJ2-3
clone size: NA
V gene: TRBV5-6
D gene: NA
CDR3 protein: CASSPRRQGRGTQYF
CDR3 DNA: TGTGCCAGCAGCCCCCGAAGACAGGGGAGGGGTACGCAGTATTTT

J gene: TRBJ2-3
clone size: NA
V gene: TRBV5-1
D gene: NA
CDR3 protein: CASSLGAFTSTDTQYF
CDR3 DNA: TGCGCCAGCAGCTTGGGAGCGTTTACTAGCACAGATACGCAGTATTTT

J gene: TRBJ1-5
clone size: NA
V gene: TRBV28
D gene: NA
CDR3 protein: CASSLSQHYQPQHF
CDR3 DNA: TGTGCCAGCAGTTTAAGTCAACATTATCAGCCCCAGCATTTT

J gene: TRBJ2-3
clone size: NA
V gene: TRBV5-1
D gene: TRBD1
CDR3 protein: CASSEGAITDTQYF
CDR3 DNA: TGCGCCAGCAGCGAGGGGGCTATCACAGATACGCAGTATTTT

J gene: TRBJ1-1
clone size: NA
V gene: TRBV5-8
D gene: NA
CDR3 protein: CASSLDRPTEAFF
CDR3 DNA: TGTGCCAGCAGCTTGGACAGGCCCACCGAAGCTTTCTTT

J gene: TRBJ2-3
clone size: NA
V gene: TRBV3-1/TRBV3-2
D gene: NA
CDR3 protein: CASSQIWGPSRDTQYF
CDR3 DNA: TGTGCCAGCAGCCAGATCTGGGGGCCCAGTCGAGATACGCAGTATTTT

J gene: TRBJ1-1
clone size: NA
V gene: TRBV3-1/TRBV3-2
D gene: TRBD1
CDR3 protein: CASSHQDRDTEAFF
CDR3 DNA: TGTGCCAGCAGCCATCAGGACAGGGACACTGAAGCTTTCTTT